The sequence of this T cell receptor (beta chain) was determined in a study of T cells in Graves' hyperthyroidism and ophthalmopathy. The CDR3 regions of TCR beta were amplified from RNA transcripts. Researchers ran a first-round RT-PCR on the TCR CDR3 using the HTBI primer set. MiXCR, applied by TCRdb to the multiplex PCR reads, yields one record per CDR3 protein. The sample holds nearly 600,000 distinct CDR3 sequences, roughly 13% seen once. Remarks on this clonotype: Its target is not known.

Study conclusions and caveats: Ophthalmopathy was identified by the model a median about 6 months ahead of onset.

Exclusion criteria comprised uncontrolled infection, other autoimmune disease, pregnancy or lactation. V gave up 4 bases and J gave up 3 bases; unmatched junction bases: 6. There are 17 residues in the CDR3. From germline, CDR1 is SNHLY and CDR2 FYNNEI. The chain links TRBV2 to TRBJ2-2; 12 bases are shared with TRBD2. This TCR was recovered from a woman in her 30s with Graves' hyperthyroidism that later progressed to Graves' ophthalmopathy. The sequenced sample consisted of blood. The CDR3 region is CASSAASGRADTGELFF. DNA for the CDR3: TGTGCCAGCAGTGCGGCTAGCGGGAGGGCCGACACCGGGGAGCTGTTTTTT.